These 21 T cell receptor beta chains were sequenced from one sample in a study of blood T cell repertoires in COVID-19. TCRdb keeps only in-frame clones here, not all; method: immunoSEQ multiplex PCR. The sample comprises 80,000 or so clones, around 83% of which are singletons, and 30% to 45% rests with the top ten. Sequenced material: peripheral blood. These receptors came from a woman in her 70s with acute or convalescent COVID-19.

The V and J genes are TRBV10-3 and TRBJ2-7; TRBD1 matches 7 bases. CDR3 length: 14 residues. Trimming removed 5 bases from V and 2 bases from J; junction bases left unmatched: 6. The V gene's germline CDR1 is ENHRY and CDR2 SYGVKD. CDR3 sequence (DNA): TGTGCCATCAGTAACCGGGACAGCCCCTACGAGCAGTACTTC. This codes for CAISNRDSPYEQYF.

This chain uses TRBV6-2 or TRBV6-3 with TRBJ2-1, with 10 bases fitting TRBD2. Germline assignment: CDR1 MNHEY and CDR2 SVGEGT. The CDR3 is made up of 15 amino acids. V was pared by 6 bases and J by 4 bases, with 6 bases of the junction left unmatched. The chain's CDR3 is CASSPGTSVYNEQFF. The DNA for the CDR3 is TGTGCCAGCAGCCCCGGGACTAGCGTTTACAATGAGCAGTTCTTC.

V usage is TRBV7-3 and J usage is TRBJ2-6, with a weak D call TRBD1 (5 bases). The V and J ends lost 6 bases and 4 bases respectively, with 19 bases between them. Germline V CDR1 and CDR2: SGHTA, FQGTGA. CDR3 size: 17 residues. The DNA of the CDR3 is TGTGCCAGCAGTCCTACTCGTCTCAGGGTAGGGGCCAACGTCCTGACTTTC. It codes for CASSPTRLRVGANVLTF.

The chain carries TRBV6-2 or TRBV6-3 and TRBJ2-7; perhaps TRBD2 as D (5 bases). Germline assignment: CDR1 MNHEY and CDR2 SVGEGT. Trimming took 5 bases from V and 2 from J, leaving 13 bases between them. This CDR3 is built from 14 residues. CDR3 DNA: TGTGCCAGCAGTCCCGGGGAAGTCCCCTACGAGCAGTACTTC. Translation: CASSPGEVPYEQYF.

This clone was counted only a few times. The chain uses TRBV3-1 (or the pseudogene TRBV3-2) and TRBJ2-7, with 7 bases identical to TRBD1. Trimming cost V 5 bases and J 5 bases; bases outside gene matches: 6. CDR3 size: 13 residues. CDR1 and CDR2 from the germline V gene are LGHDT and YNNKEL (reference sequence). The CDR3 reads CASSADRENEQYF. Written as DNA, the CDR3 is TGTGCCAGCAGCGCTGACAGGGAAAACGAGCAGTACTTC.

J is TRBJ2-2 and V is TRBV2; 8 nucleotides line up with TRBD2. V gave up 2 bases and J gave up 1 base; unmatched junction bases: 3. CDR1 is SNHLY and CDR2 is FYNNEI in the germline V gene. This CDR3 is 16 amino acids long. Written as DNA, the CDR3 is TGTGCCAGCAGTGAACCCCTAGCGGGGAACACCGGGGAGCTGTTTTTT. Translating it yields CASSEPLAGNTGELFF.

The chain carries TRBV11-1 and TRBJ2-7; 7 nucleotides match TRBD2. This CDR3 is 15 amino acids long. Germline V gene data show CDR1 as SGHAT and CDR2 as FQDESV (reference sequence). V shed 5 bases, J shed 6 bases, and the junction held 13 bases outside the gene matches. In DNA, the CDR3 is TGTGCCAGCAGCCTGGGCGCCCTAGCGGCAGGCGAGCAGTACTTC. Translated, it gives CASSLGALAAGEQYF.

This sequence joins TRBV10-3 and TRBJ2-7; TRBD2 agrees at 8 bases. The CDR3 consists of 14 residues. Trimming removed 11 bases from V and 0 bases from J; junction bases left unmatched: 9. Germline V CDR1 and CDR2: ENHRY, SYGVKD. The CDR3 spells CAAGGAGASYEQYF. Here the CDR3 DNA reads TGTGCCGCCGGAGGAGCGGGAGCCTCCTACGAGCAGTACTTC.

The chain links TRBV27 to TRBJ2-3; D not certain. The CDR3 loop spans 12 amino acids. Trimming cost V 5 bases and J 8 bases, with 11 bases left between them. CDR1 is MNHEY and CDR2 is SMNVEV in the germline V gene (reference sequence). The CDR3 spells CASSLPSFTQYF. In DNA form, the CDR3 reads TGTGCCAGCAGTCTCCCTTCTTTTACGCAGTATTTT.

The CDR3 protein is CASSRVGRSYNEQFF. For the CDR3, the DNA is TGTGCCAGCAGCCGGGTCGGGAGATCCTACAATGAGCAGTTCTTC. The rearrangement links TRBV14 to TRBJ2-1, with a weak D call TRBD2 (6 bases). The V end was cut by 4 bases, the J end by 1 base, with 11 bases between. Germline V gene sequence: CDR1 SGHDN, CDR2 FVKESK. The CDR3 length is 15 residues.

Only a few counts were recorded for this clone. The chain employs TRBV7-2 and TRBJ1-2; D not certain. The CDR3 length is 14 residues. Trimming shortened V by 2 bases and J by 4 bases, and 11 bases separated the two germline ends. Germline lookup yields CDR1 SGHTA and CDR2 FQGNSA. In nucleotides, the CDR3 is TGTGCCAGCAGCTTACGTATCTCCGGCTATGGCTACACCTTC. This translates into CASSLRISGYGYTF.

The V and J genes are TRBV5-1 and TRBJ1-1, with TRBD1 as a possible D gene (6 bases). This CDR3 has 15 amino acids. V gave up 4 bases and J gave up 1 base, with 14 bases separating them. Germline assignment: CDR1 SGHRS and CDR2 YFSETQ. The CDR3 region is CASSTAGTQNTEAFF. Here the CDR3 DNA reads TGCGCCAGCAGCACGGCCGGGACACAGAACACTGAAGCTTTCTTT. The full variable domain, its missing parts supplied by reference TRBV5-1 and TRBJ1-1, is KAGVTQTPRYLIKTRGQQVTLSCSPISGHRSVSWYQQTPGQGLQFLFEYFSETQRNKGNFPGRFSGRQFSNSRSEMNVSTLELGDSALYLCASSTAGTQNTEAFFGQGTRLTVV.

J is TRBJ2-4 and V is TRBV6-2 or TRBV6-3; 12 nucleotides align to TRBD2. The CDR3 consists of 19 residues. Trimming at V came to 5 bases and at J to 4 bases, leaving 15 bases not matched to a gene. Germline CDR1 and CDR2: MNHEY and SVGEGT. The CDR3 DNA reads as TGTGCCAGCAGTATGAATCCGGGACTAGCGGGCGAGCCGAAAAACATTCAGTACTTC. Residues: CASSMNPGLAGEPKNIQYF.

J is TRBJ1-3 and V is TRBV7-9, with D perhaps matching TRBD1 (6 bases). CDR3 length: 16 amino acids. Trimming removed 2 bases from V and 5 bases from J, with 16 bases in between. Germline-derived CDR1 and CDR2 are SEHNR and FQNEAQ (reference sequence). Written as DNA, the CDR3 is TGTGCCAGCAGCTTACTTGTACAGGGAGAAAGAAACACCATATATTTT. It yields the protein CASSLLVQGERNTIYF. The variable domain in full, completed from reference TRBV7-9 and TRBJ1-3, reads DTGVSQNPRHKITKRGQNVTFRCDPISEHNRLYWYRQTLGQGPEFLTYFQNEAQLEKSRLLSDRFSAERPKGSFSTLEIQRTEQGDSAMYLCASSLLVQGERNTIYFGEGSWLTVV.

CDR3 bases: TGTGCCAGCAGACCCCACCTGGCAGACTACGAGCAGTACTTC. This codes for CASRPHLADYEQYF. This chain uses TRBV6-6 with TRBJ2-7; D is unclear. V was pared by 6 bases and J by 3 bases, with 15 bases between. Per the germline V gene, CDR1 is MNHNY and CDR2 is SVGAGI (reference sequence). This CDR3 is built from 14 residues.

This clone showed up just a few times. The V call is TRBV24-1, the J call TRBJ2-7; D remains ambiguous. V shed 10 bases and J shed 2 bases, with 20 bases lying between them. CDR1 is KGHDR and CDR2 is SFDVKD in the germline V gene. This CDR3 spans 15 amino acids. CDR3 residues: CATDYSQQRTYEQYF. DNA of the CDR3: TGTGCCACTGATTATTCGCAACAAAGAACCTACGAGCAGTACTTC.

This clone was seen a few times. The chain uses TRBV5-4 and TRBJ2-7; 16 nucleotides line up with TRBD2. V trimming: 3 bases; J trimming: 6 bases; junction bases outside the gene matches: 6. The CDR3 loop spans 16 amino acids. CDR1 and CDR2 (germline): SGHNT, YYREEE (reference sequence). CDR3 coding DNA: TGTGCCAGCAGCTCGGGGACTAGCGGGAGGGCCCCCGAGCAGTACTTC. The encoded protein is CASSSGTSGRAPEQYF.

The CDR3 DNA reads TGTGCCAGCTCATCCCGGACAGGGGGCACCGGGGAGCTGTTTTTT. It codes for CASSSRTGGTGELFF. The chain carries TRBV18 and TRBJ2-2, with TRBD1 identical over 10 bases. CDR1 and CDR2 (germline): KGHSH, LQKENI. V lost 5 bases, J lost 4 bases, and 4 bases stayed unmatched. The CDR3 is made up of 15 amino acids.

This rearrangement joins TRBV6-5 to TRBJ2-1; D perhaps matches TRBD2 (5 bases). V was clipped by 8 bases and J by 11 bases, with 22 bases between them. The germline V gene has CDR1 MNHEY and CDR2 SVGAGI. The CDR3 length is 14 residues. The DNA of the CDR3 is TGTGCCAGCGCCGAGGGTAGGTACGCCAGCAAGCAGTTCTTC. Residues: CASAEGRYASKQFF.

The CDR3 reads CASSQSLTAYEQYF. DNA for the CDR3: TGTGCCAGCAGCCAATCCCTCACTGCCTACGAGCAGTACTTC. The rearrangement uses TRBV4-2 and TRBJ2-7, with D unclear. The V and J ends lost 2 bases and 2 bases respectively, with 10 bases between them. The germline V gene has CDR1 LGHNA and CDR2 YNFKEQ. This CDR3 comprises 14 residues.

The chain carries TRBV4-1 and TRBJ1-5, with D possibly matching TRBD1 (6 bases). V was cut by 1 base and J by 7 bases, with 14 bases left in between. Per germline, CDR1 MGHRA and CDR2 YSYEKL. This CDR3 spans 15 amino acids. CDR3 nucleotides: TGCGCCAGCAGCCAAGGGCAGGGGCCACCCCAGCCCCAGCATTTT. Protein product: CASSQGQGPPQPQHF.